The 4 T cell receptor beta chains below all came from one sample that was sequenced in a study of blood T cell repertoires in COVID-19. This table comes from immunoSEQ multiplex PCR, and its TCRdb copy is limited to in-frame clones, with some not included. Altogether some 350,000 clones are present, more than 85% being singletons, with the ten largest covering around 3%. Sample: PBMCs or T cells enriched from blood (not recorded which). Receptors were obtained from a woman younger than 45 who had recovered from COVID-19.

The chain has TRBV29-1 and TRBJ1-2, with D uncertain. The CDR3 covers 13 residues. Germline V gene lookup returns CDR1 SQVTM and CDR2 ANQGSEA. V lost 7 bases and J 0 bases, leaving 12 bases between the germline ends. The CDR3 nucleotides are TGCAGCGCCTACAGCCCTTCTAACTATGGCTACACCTTC. Its protein product is CSAYSPSNYGYTF.

This clone has just a few counts. V usage is TRBV5-1 and J usage is TRBJ2-1; D remains unclear. CDR3 length: 15 residues. CDR1 is SGHRS, CDR2 YFSETQ, per germline. V was clipped by 0 bases and J by 6 bases, with 13 bases between them. CDR3 nucleotides: TGCGCCAGCAGCTTGGTCGAGGTGGCCGTCAATGAGCAGTTCTTC. This codes for CASSLVEVAVNEQFF.

V gene TRBV27 combines with J gene TRBJ1-2, with no clear D. CDR3 length: 13 amino acids. Looked up from germline, CDR1 is MNHEY and CDR2 is SMNVEV (reference sequence). Between the trimmed V and J ends, which lost 0 bases and 4 bases, there was a span of 6 bases. The CDR3 region is CASSLSGVYGYTF. For the CDR3, the DNA is TGTGCCAGCAGTTTATCGGGAGTCTATGGCTACACCTTC.

The chain carries TRBV6-5 and TRBJ2-1; D perhaps matches TRBD2 (6 bases). The CDR3 totals 16 residues. Germline values: CDR1 MNHEY, CDR2 SVGAGI. V dropped 0 bases and J dropped 0 bases, with 9 bases sitting between them. CDR3 protein: CASSYSPAGSYNEQFF. CDR3 coding DNA: TGTGCCAGCAGTTACTCACCAGCGGGCTCCTACAATGAGCAGTTCTTC.